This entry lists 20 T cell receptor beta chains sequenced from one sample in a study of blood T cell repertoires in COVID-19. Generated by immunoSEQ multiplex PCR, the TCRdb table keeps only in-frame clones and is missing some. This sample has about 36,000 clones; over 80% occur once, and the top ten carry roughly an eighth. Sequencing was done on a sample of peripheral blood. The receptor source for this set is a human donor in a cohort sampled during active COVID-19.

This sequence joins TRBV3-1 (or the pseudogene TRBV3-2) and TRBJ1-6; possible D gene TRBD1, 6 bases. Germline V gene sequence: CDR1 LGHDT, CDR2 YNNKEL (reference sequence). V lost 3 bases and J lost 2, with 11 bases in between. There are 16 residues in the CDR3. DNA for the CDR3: TGTGCCAGCAGCCAGAGGGGGGGGACCTATAATTCACCCCTCCACTTT. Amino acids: CASSQRGGTYNSPLHF.

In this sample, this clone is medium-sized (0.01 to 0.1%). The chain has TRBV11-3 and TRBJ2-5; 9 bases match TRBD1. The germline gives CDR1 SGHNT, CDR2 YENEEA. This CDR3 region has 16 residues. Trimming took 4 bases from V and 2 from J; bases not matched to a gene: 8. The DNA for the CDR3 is TGTGCCAGCAGCTCGCTTGGGACAGGGCAACAAGAGACCCAGTACTTC. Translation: CASSSLGTGQQETQYF. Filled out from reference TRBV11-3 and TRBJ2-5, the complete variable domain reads EAGVVQSPRYKIIEKKQPVAFWCNPISGHNTLYWYLQNLGQGPELLIRYENEEAVDDSQLPKDRFSAERLKGVDSTLKIQPAELGDSAVYLCASSSLGTGQQETQYFGPGTRLLVL.

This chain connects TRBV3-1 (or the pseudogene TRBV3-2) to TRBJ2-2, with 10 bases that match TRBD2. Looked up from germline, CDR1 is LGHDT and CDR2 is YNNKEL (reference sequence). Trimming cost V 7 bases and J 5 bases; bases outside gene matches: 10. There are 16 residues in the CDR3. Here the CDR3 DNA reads TGTGCCAGCACTCCAGCGGGGGGGCCGGTAACCGGGGAGCTGTTTTTT. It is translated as CASTPAGGPVTGELFF.

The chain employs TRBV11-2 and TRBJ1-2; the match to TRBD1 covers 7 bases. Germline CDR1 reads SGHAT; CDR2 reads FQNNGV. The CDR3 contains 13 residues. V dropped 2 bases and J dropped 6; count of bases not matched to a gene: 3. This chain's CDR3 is CASSLRTGDGYTF. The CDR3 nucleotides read TGTGCCAGCAGCTTAAGGACAGGAGATGGCTACACCTTC.

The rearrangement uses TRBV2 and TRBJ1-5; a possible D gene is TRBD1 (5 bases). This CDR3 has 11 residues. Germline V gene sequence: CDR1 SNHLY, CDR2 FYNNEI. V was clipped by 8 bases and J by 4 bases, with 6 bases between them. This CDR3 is CASGGNQPQHF. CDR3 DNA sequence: TGTGCCAGCGGGGGGAATCAGCCCCAGCATTTT.

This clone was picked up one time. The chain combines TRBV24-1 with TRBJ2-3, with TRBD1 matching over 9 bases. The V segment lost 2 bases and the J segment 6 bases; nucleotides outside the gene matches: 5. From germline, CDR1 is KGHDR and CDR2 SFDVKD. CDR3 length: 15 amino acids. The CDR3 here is CATSDWGQGTDTQYF. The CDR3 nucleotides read TGTGCCACCAGTGATTGGGGACAGGGAACCGATACGCAGTATTTT.

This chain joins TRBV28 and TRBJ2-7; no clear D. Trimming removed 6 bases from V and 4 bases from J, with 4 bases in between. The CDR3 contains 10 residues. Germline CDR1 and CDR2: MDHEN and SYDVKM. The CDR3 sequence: CASSRYEQYF. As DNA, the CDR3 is TGTGCCAGCAGCCGGTACGAGCAGTACTTC.

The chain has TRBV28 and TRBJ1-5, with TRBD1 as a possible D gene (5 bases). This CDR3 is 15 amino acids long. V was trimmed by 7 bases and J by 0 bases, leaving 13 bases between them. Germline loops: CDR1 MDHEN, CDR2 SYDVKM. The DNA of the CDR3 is TGTGCCAGCATCGTGGGGGGGAATAGCAATCAGCCCCAGCATTTT. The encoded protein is CASIVGGNSNQPQHF.

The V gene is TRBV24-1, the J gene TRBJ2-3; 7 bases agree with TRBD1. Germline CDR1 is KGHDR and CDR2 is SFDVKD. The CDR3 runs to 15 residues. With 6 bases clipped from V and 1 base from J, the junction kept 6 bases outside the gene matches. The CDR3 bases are TGTGCCACCAGTCCAGAGGGGGCCCGCACAGATACGCAGTATTTT. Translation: CATSPEGARTDTQYF.

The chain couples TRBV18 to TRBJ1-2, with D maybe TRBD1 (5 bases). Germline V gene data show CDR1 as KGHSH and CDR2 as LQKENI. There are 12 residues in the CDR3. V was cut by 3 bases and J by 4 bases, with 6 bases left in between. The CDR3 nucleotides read TGTGCCAGCTCACCGGGACTCTATGGCTACACCTTC. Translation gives CASSPGLYGYTF.

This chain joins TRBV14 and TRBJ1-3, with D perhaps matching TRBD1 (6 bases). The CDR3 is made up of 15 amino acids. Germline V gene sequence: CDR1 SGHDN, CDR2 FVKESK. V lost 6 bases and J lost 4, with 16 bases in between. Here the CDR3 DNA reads TGTGCCAGCAGAGCGACAGGTCGTCGGGGAAACACCATATATTTT. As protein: CASRATGRRGNTIYF.

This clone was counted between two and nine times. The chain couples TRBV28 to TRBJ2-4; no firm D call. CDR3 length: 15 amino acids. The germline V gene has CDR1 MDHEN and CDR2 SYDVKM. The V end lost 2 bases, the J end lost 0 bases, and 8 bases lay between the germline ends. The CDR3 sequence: CASSLADLAKNIQYF. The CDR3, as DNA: TGTGCCAGCAGTTTAGCGGATCTAGCCAAAAACATTCAGTACTTC.

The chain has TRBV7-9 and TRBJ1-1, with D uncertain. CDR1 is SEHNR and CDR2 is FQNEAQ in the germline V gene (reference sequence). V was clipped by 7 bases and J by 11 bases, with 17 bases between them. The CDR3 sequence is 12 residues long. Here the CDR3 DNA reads TGTGCCAGCAACACCCGGGGAGGGTCCGCTTTCTTT. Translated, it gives CASNTRGGSAFF.

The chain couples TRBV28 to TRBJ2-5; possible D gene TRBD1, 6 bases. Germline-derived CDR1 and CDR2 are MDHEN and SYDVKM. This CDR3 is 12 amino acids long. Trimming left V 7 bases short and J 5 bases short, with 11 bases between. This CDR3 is CASTPRGETQYF. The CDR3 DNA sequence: TGTGCCAGCACCCCAAGGGGGGAGACCCAGTACTTC.

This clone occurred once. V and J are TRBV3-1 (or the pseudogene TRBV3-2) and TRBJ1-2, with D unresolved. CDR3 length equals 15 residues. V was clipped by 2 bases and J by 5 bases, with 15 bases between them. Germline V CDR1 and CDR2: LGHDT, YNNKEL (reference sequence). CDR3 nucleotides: TGTGCCAGCAGCCAACTCGAGGGAACCGGGTATGGCTACACCTTC. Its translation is CASSQLEGTGYGYTF.

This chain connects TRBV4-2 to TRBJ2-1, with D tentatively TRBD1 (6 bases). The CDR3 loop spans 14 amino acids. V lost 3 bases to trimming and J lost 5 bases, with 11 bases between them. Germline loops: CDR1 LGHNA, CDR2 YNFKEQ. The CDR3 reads CASSQGDINNEQFF. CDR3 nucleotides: TGTGCCAGCAGCCAGGGGGACATCAACAATGAGCAGTTCTTC.

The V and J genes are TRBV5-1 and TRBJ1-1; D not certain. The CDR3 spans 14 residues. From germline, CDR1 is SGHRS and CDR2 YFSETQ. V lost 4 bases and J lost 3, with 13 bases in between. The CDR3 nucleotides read TGCGCCAGCAGCGGCGGGTGGAGGGACACTGAAGCTTTCTTT. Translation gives CASSGGWRDTEAFF.

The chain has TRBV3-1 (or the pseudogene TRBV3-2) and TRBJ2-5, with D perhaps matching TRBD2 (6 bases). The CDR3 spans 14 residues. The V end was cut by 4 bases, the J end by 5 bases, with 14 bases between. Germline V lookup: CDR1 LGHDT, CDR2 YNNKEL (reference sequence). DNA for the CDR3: TGTGCCAGCAGCCTGGGACTCACAACGGAGACCCAGTACTTC. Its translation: CASSLGLTTETQYF.

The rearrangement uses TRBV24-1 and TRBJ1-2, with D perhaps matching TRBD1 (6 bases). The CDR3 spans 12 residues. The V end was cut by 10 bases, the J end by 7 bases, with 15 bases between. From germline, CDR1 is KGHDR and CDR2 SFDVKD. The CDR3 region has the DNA TGTGCCACTTCGGGGGGCGAAGGTGGCTACACCTTC. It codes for CATSGGEGGYTF.

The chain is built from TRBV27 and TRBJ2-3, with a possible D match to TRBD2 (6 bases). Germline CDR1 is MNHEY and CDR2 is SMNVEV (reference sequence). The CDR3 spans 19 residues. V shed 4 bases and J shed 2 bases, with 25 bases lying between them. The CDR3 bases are TGTGCCAGCAGTTCCGGGGGACTTTTTTTACCTCCTTACACAGATACGCAGTATTTT. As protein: CASSSGGLFLPPYTDTQYF.